This passage covers 10 T cell receptor beta chains from one sample sequenced in a study of T cells in Graves' hyperthyroidism and ophthalmopathy. Amplified regions were TCR beta CDR3 sequences from RNA transcripts. First-round RT-PCR targeting the TCR CDR3 was performed with the HTBI primer set. TCRdb called the multiplex PCR reads again in MiXCR, with one record for every CDR3 protein. The sample shows about 300,000 distinct CDR3 sequences, less than 20% of them seen only once. The sequenced material came from blood. These receptors all stem from a man aged 50 to 60 with Graves' ophthalmopathy.

This clonotype was recorded many times. J is TRBJ2-1 and V is TRBV30, with D perhaps TRBD1 (5 bases). The length of the CDR3 is 13 residues. V was pared by 2 bases and J by 7 bases, with 12 bases between. Looked up from germline, CDR1 is GTSNPN and CDR2 is SVGIG (reference sequence). The CDR3 region is CAWSQGLGNEQFF. CDR3 nucleotide sequence: TGTGCCTGGAGTCAGGGTTTAGGGAATGAGCAGTTCTTC.

This clonotype has a count of ten or more. V and J are TRBV27 and TRBJ2-7, with 9 bases identical to TRBD1. With V trimmed by 5 bases and J by 4 bases, 9 bases remained unmatched. The CDR3 runs 15 residues. Looked up from germline, CDR1 is MNHEY and CDR2 is SMNVEV (reference sequence). The CDR3 nucleotides are TGTGCCAGCAGTCGACAACAGGGGGCCGCGTACGAGCAGTACTTC. Its protein is CASSRQQGAAYEQYF.

This clonotype was seen repeatedly, ten times or more. J is TRBJ2-7 and V is TRBV28; 8 bases agree with TRBD1. This CDR3 contains 13 residues. Germline CDR1 and CDR2: MDHEN and SYDVKM. The junction had 6 bases not matched to a gene; V was cut back by 8 bases and J by 3 bases. The CDR3: CASSGTGGYEQYF. CDR3 sequence (DNA): TGTGCCAGCTCCGGGACAGGTGGCTACGAGCAGTACTTC.

There are many counts of this clonotype. The chain combines TRBV2 with TRBJ1-2; D is perhaps TRBD1 (6 bases). CDR3 length equals 13 residues. The germline CDR1 and CDR2 sequences are SNHLY and FYNNEI. The V and J ends lost 5 bases and 2 bases respectively, with 9 bases between them. The CDR3 DNA reads TGTGCCAGCAGTACCACAGGGAACTATGGCTACACCTTC. This codes for CASSTTGNYGYTF.

The V and J genes are TRBV24-1 and TRBJ2-2; no clear D gene. The CDR3 is 13 amino acids. Trimming stripped 7 bases from V and 6 bases from J, with 11 bases between. CDR1 and CDR2 (germline): KGHDR, SFDVKD. DNA for the CDR3: TGTGCCACCAGCCTGAGTTTCCCCGGGGAGCTGTTTTTT. Amino acids: CATSLSFPGELFF.

The sample holds a few counts of this clonotype. CDR3 coding DNA: TGCGCCAGCAGCTTGTCCGGGACAAGCGAAGCTTTCTTT. This codes for CASSLSGTSEAFF. The V call is TRBV5-1, the J call TRBJ1-1; maybe TRBD1 (6 bases). Germline CDR1 and CDR2: SGHRS and YFSETQ. This CDR3 spans 13 amino acids. Trimming cost V 1 base and J 8 bases, with 12 bases left between them. Together with reference TRBV5-1 and TRBJ1-1, the CDR3 gives the full variable domain: KAGVTQTPRYLIKTRGQQVTLSCSPISGHRSVSWYQQTPGQGLQFLFEYFSETQRNKGNFPGRFSGRQFSNSRSEMNVSTLELGDSALYLCASSLSGTSEAFFGQGTRLTVV.

Ten or more counts support this clonotype. V usage is TRBV6-1 and J usage is TRBJ1-4; no definite D call. Germline V gene data show CDR1 as MNHNS and CDR2 as SASEGT. The germline V and J ends were trimmed by 0 bases and 7 bases, with 12 bases remaining between them. This CDR3 region has 15 residues. In nucleotides, the CDR3 is TGTGCCAGCAGTGAAGCGGGCAGCGGACGTGAAAAACTGTTTTTT. Translation gives CASSEAGSGREKLFF.

V usage is TRBV10-3 and J usage is TRBJ1-4; D call uncertain. Trimming shortened V by 5 bases and J by 5 bases, and 12 bases separated the two germline ends. CDR3 length: 14 amino acids. From germline, CDR1 is ENHRY and CDR2 SYGVKD. The CDR3 loop reads CAISSRETNEKLFF. The CDR3 DNA reads TGTGCCATCAGTTCCCGGGAGACAAATGAAAAACTGTTTTTT.

This clonotype was counted between two and nine times. The chain employs TRBV28 and TRBJ1-2, with D possibly TRBD1 on 5 matching bases. The CDR3 sequence is 14 residues long. CDR1 MDHEN and CDR2 SYDVKM come from the germline V gene. V was clipped by 5 bases and J by 4 bases, with 14 bases between them. Here the CDR3 reads CASSVPGGGYGYTF. The DNA of the CDR3 is TGTGCCAGCAGTGTCCCTGGGGGAGGCTATGGCTACACCTTC.

This clonotype appeared many times. The rearrangement links TRBV11-2 to TRBJ2-7; weak D call: TRBD1 (5 bases). V was trimmed by 5 bases and J by 4 bases, leaving 27 bases between them. This CDR3 is built from 18 residues. Germline lookup yields CDR1 SGHAT and CDR2 FQNNGV. CDR3 DNA sequence: TGTGCCAGCAGCCCTTTGGCCCGACACCCTGGGGCTGGTTACGAGCAGTACTTC. Protein: CASSPLARHPGAGYEQYF. The whole variable domain, filled in from reference TRBV11-2 and TRBJ2-7, reads EAGVAQSPRYKIIEKRQSVAFWCNPISGHATLYWYQQILGQGPKLLIQFQNNGVVDDSQLPKDRFSAERLKGVDSTLKIQPAKLEDSAVYLCASSPLARHPGAGYEQYFGPGTRLTVT.